These 24 T cell receptor beta chains were sequenced from one sample in a study of control samples from healthy donors and cancer patients. Clones were sequenced by immunoSEQ multiplex PCR, and TCRdb holds only the in-frame ones, with some missing. The top ten clones hold around 1.8% of a sample with 120,000 or so clones, about 90% of them seen once. The sample comprised blood. All receptors come from a man aged 18 to 30 in good health.

The chain combines TRBV9 with TRBJ2-7; no clear D gene. The V and J ends lost 0 bases and 5 bases respectively, with 12 bases between them. Germline CDR1 and CDR2: SGDLS and YYNGEE. The CDR3 extends over 14 amino acids. The CDR3 nucleotides read TGTGCCAGCAGCGTAGGTGTGGGTATCGACGAGCAGTACTTC. Translation: CASSVGVGIDEQYF. Full variable domain (missing parts from reference TRBV9 and TRBJ2-7): DSGVTQTPKHLITATGQRVTLRCSPRSGDLSVYWYQQSLDQGLQFLIQYYNGEERAKGNILERFSAQQFPDLHSELNLSSLELGDSALYFCASSVGVGIDEQYFGPGTRLTVT.

This chain connects TRBV6-6 to TRBJ1-2, with D maybe TRBD1 (6 bases). The germline V gene encodes CDR1 MNHNY and CDR2 SVGAGI (reference sequence). There are 13 residues in the CDR3. V was shortened by 8 bases and J by 4 bases, with 14 bases between the two germline ends. CDR3 amino acids: CASVNRESYGYTF. The CDR3 DNA follows: TGTGCCAGCGTCAACAGGGAAAGCTATGGCTACACCTTC.

This chain uses TRBV5-6 with TRBJ1-6; D possibly corresponds to TRBD1 (6 bases). Germline CDR1 is SGHDT and CDR2 is YYEEEE. The V and J ends lost 0 bases and 10 bases respectively, with 14 bases between them. The CDR3 length is 15 residues. The CDR3 coding sequence is TGTGCCAGCAGCTTGGGGCAGGGGATAGGATCACCCCTCCACTTT. This gives the protein CASSLGQGIGSPLHF.

This chain joins TRBV28 and TRBJ1-6; unclear D gene. Per germline, CDR1 MDHEN and CDR2 SYDVKM. The V and J ends lost 4 bases and 8 bases respectively, with 15 bases between them. This CDR3 has 15 residues. The CDR3 nucleotides read TGTGCCAGCAGTTCCTCATCGGTCGGATATTCACCCCTCCACTTT. Encoded protein: CASSSSSVGYSPLHF.

This clone was observed a single time. The chain joins TRBV7-8 to TRBJ2-3; 12 bases line up with TRBD1. Germline CDR1 is SGHVS and CDR2 is FQNEAQ. V shed 3 bases, J shed 6 bases, and the junction held 7 bases outside the gene matches. CDR3 size: 16 residues. CDR3 sequence: CASSFRDRGRADTQYF. The CDR3 region has the DNA TGTGCCAGCAGCTTCCGGGACAGGGGGCGCGCTGATACGCAGTATTTT.

V usage is TRBV4-1 and J usage is TRBJ1-5; the D is unclear. The CDR3 runs to 16 residues. V was cut by 1 base and J by 9 bases, with 19 bases left in between. Looked up from germline, CDR1 is MGHRA and CDR2 is YSYEKL. Here the CDR3 reads CASSQGTTPGLSPQHF. In DNA, the CDR3 is TGCGCCAGCAGCCAAGGGACGACACCGGGATTGTCGCCCCAGCATTTT.

The gene calls are TRBV5-1 and TRBJ2-5; a weak D match, TRBD1 (6 bases). The CDR3 contains 16 residues. The germline V gene encodes CDR1 SGHRS and CDR2 YFSETQ. V dropped 4 bases and J dropped 2 bases, with 18 bases sitting between them. The CDR3 DNA reads TGCGCCAGCAGCCGGGTGGGGGCAGGGGCGCAAGAGACCCAGTACTTC. As protein: CASSRVGAGAQETQYF.

The chain recombines TRBV5-1 with TRBJ2-1; no reliable D call. In germline, CDR1 is SGHRS, CDR2 YFSETQ. V gave up 1 base and J gave up 6 bases, with 11 bases separating them. This CDR3 has 14 amino acids. CDR3 sequence (DNA): TGCGCCAGCAGCTTGTCCCGCGTTGGCAATGAGCAGTTCTTC. Translated, it gives CASSLSRVGNEQFF.

As DNA, the CDR3 is TGCAGTGCTAGTAGTAGCGGGAGGGCCGGCAATGAGCAGTTCTTC. Protein product: CSASSSGRAGNEQFF. The chain combines TRBV20-1 with TRBJ2-1, with TRBD2 matching over 11 bases. V gave up 3 bases and J gave up 6 bases; unmatched junction bases: 7. This CDR3 has 15 amino acids. Looked up from germline, CDR1 is DFQATT and CDR2 is SNEGSKA (reference sequence).

This chain links TRBV6-2 or TRBV6-3 with TRBJ1-2; unclear D gene. The CDR3 sequence is 15 residues long. Germline V gene data show CDR1 as MNHEY and CDR2 as SVGEGT. The ends were cut back, 6 bases at V and 0 bases at J, with 14 bases in the middle. The CDR3 nucleotides read TGTGCCAGCAGCCGCCCGGGAACTTCTAACTATGGCTACACCTTC. It codes for CASSRPGTSNYGYTF.

This clone was counted once. The chain has TRBV9 and TRBJ2-1; D may be TRBD1 or TRBD2 (5 bases each). This CDR3 region has 17 residues. V lost 2 bases and J lost 6, with 21 bases in between. The germline V gene has CDR1 SGDLS and CDR2 YYNGEE. CDR3 coding DNA: TGTGCCAGCAGCGTTTGGCAGGGTGGGGGAGACCCCAATGAGCAGTTCTTC. Its protein product is CASSVWQGGGDPNEQFF.

The V gene is TRBV6-5, the J gene TRBJ1-2, with TRBD1 matching 7 bases. The CDR3 sequence is 14 residues long. CDR1 is MNHEY and CDR2 is SVGAGI in the germline V gene. V gave up 6 bases and J gave up 5 bases; unmatched junction bases: 9. In DNA, the CDR3 is TGTGCCAGCAGAAGACCGACAGGGCCTTATGGCTACACCTTC. Its translation: CASRRPTGPYGYTF.

The CDR3 DNA reads TGCGCCAGCAGCTCTGAGGGACCCCGGACCGGGGAGCTGTTTTTT. Protein product: CASSSEGPRTGELFF. The genes are TRBV5-1 and TRBJ2-2; D could derive from TRBD1 or TRBD2 (5 bases each). Trimming stripped 3 bases from V and 5 bases from J, with 14 bases between. CDR1 SGHRS and CDR2 YFSETQ come from the germline V gene. The CDR3 runs to 15 residues. Full variable domain (missing parts from reference TRBV5-1 and TRBJ2-2): KAGVTQTPRYLIKTRGQQVTLSCSPISGHRSVSWYQQTPGQGLQFLFEYFSETQRNKGNFPGRFSGRQFSNSRSEMNVSTLELGDSALYLCASSSEGPRTGELFFGEGSRLTVL.

V gene TRBV4-1 combines with J gene TRBJ1-6; 7 bases fit TRBD1. The CDR3 spans 16 residues. Germline V gene sequence: CDR1 MGHRA, CDR2 YSYEKL. Trimming at V came to 0 bases and at J to 10 bases, leaving 9 bases not matched to a gene. The CDR3 nucleotides read TGCGCCAGCAGCCAAGAGCCCGGGACAGAGCGGTCACCCCTCCACTTT. Its protein is CASSQEPGTERSPLHF.

J is TRBJ1-4 and V is TRBV7-9; 9 bases map to TRBD1. V lost 4 bases to trimming and J lost 10 bases; unmatched junction nucleotides: 7. CDR1 and CDR2 from the germline V gene are SEHNR and FQNEAQ (reference sequence). This CDR3 has 14 residues. The CDR3 region has the DNA TGTGCCAGCAGCTCCGGGACAGGGCTCGCAAAACTGTTTTTT. It yields the protein CASSSGTGLAKLFF. Filled out from reference TRBV7-9 and TRBJ1-4, the complete variable domain reads DTGVSQNPRHKITKRGQNVTFRCDPISEHNRLYWYRQTLGQGPEFLTYFQNEAQLEKSRLLSDRFSAERPKGSFSTLEIQRTEQGDSAMYLCASSSGTGLAKLFFGSGTQLSVL.

The rearrangement uses TRBV29-1 and TRBJ1-1; possible D gene TRBD1, 5 bases. Germline V gene lookup returns CDR1 SQVTM and CDR2 ANQGSEA. V lost 6 bases, J lost 1 base, and 9 bases lay in between. The CDR3 has 12 amino acids. As DNA, the CDR3 is TGCAGCGTGACGCAGGGGAACACTGAAGCTTTCTTT. Translated: CSVTQGNTEAFF.

V and J are TRBV19 and TRBJ1-6; D is possibly TRBD1 (5 bases). Trimming left V 5 bases short and J 7 bases short, with 15 bases between. The CDR3 spans 15 residues. CDR1 is LNHDA and CDR2 is SQIVND in the germline V gene (reference sequence). CDR3 sequence reads: CASSLAGTVNSPLHF. The CDR3 nucleotides read TGTGCCAGTAGTTTGGCCGGGACCGTGAATTCACCCCTCCACTTT.

A single count supports this clone. The gene calls are TRBV19 and TRBJ2-1, with TRBD2 matching over 10 bases. Germline values: CDR1 LNHDA, CDR2 SQIVND (reference sequence). This CDR3 has 16 amino acids. The V segment lost 5 bases and the J segment 1 base; nucleotides outside the gene matches: 5. CDR3: CASSLLTSGSYNEQFF. DNA for the CDR3: TGTGCCAGTAGTCTATTGACTAGCGGGTCCTACAATGAGCAGTTCTTC.

This sequence joins TRBV11-2 and TRBJ2-2, with 7 positions matching TRBD1. J lost 7 bases, V lost 1 base, and 9 bases had no gene match. Germline CDR1 and CDR2: SGHAT and FQNNGV. The CDR3 length is 16 residues. CDR3 region: CASSLVSRGRGGELFF. The CDR3 DNA is TGTGCCAGCAGCTTAGTGTCGAGGGGGCGCGGCGGGGAGCTGTTTTTT.

V is TRBV28 and J is TRBJ2-1, with 12 bases matching TRBD2. V lost 6 bases and J lost 10; bases outside the gene matches: 13. The CDR3 extends over 16 amino acids. The germline V gene encodes CDR1 MDHEN and CDR2 SYDVKM. The CDR3 bases are TGTGCCAGCAGCCTACCCCCGACTAGCGGGGGCGGGGAGCAGTTCTTC. Protein sequence: CASSLPPTSGGGEQFF.

The J gene is TRBJ1-4, the V gene TRBV15, with D perhaps TRBD1 (6 bases). The CDR3 spans 17 residues. Germline V CDR1 and CDR2: LNHNV, YYDKDF (reference sequence). The V end was cut by 0 bases, the J end by 2 bases, with 13 bases between. In DNA form, the CDR3 reads TGTGCCACCAGCAGAGAACACAGGGTATCGACTAATGAAAAACTGTTTTTT. It encodes CATSREHRVSTNEKLFF.

In DNA, the CDR3 is TGTGCCAGTAGTATGGGCAGGGAGACTGAAGCTTTCTTT. This translates into CASSMGRETEAFF. The J gene is TRBJ1-1, the V gene TRBV19, with D maybe TRBD1 (5 bases). The germline gives CDR1 LNHDA, CDR2 SQIVND (reference sequence). V lost 3 bases and J lost 5, with 10 bases in between. This CDR3 is built from 13 residues.

The chain employs TRBV7-9 and TRBJ2-2, with 7 positions matching TRBD1. The CDR3 runs 15 residues. CDR1 is SEHNR, CDR2 FQNEAQ, per germline (reference sequence). J gave up 6 bases and V 2 bases, and 6 bases lay outside the gene matches. The CDR3 sequence is CASSLSQGDPGELFF. CDR3 sequence (DNA): TGTGCCAGCAGCTTAAGCCAGGGGGATCCCGGGGAGCTGTTTTTT.

The chain recombines TRBV28 with TRBJ1-5; TRBD1 is a possible D gene (6 bases). Germline V gives CDR1 MDHEN, CDR2 SYDVKM. The CDR3 extends over 16 amino acids. With 8 bases removed from V and 5 bases from J, the gap between germline ends came to 22 bases. The chain's CDR3 is CASRTATSAGDQPQHF. The CDR3 DNA sequence: TGTGCCAGCCGGACAGCTACCTCGGCGGGGGATCAGCCCCAGCATTTT.